A selection of T cell receptor beta chains follows, all from one sample in a study of blood T cell repertoires in COVID-19. Some clones are missing from TCRdb's copy, which holds only in-frame ones; the method was immunoSEQ multiplex PCR. The data contain just over 45,000 clones, 87% of them singletons. Sequences were obtained from peripheral blood. These receptors were taken from a human donor in a cohort sampled during active COVID-19. Each CDR3 is given with its conserved first and last residue. A D gene is named only where the DNA matches it firmly. Not all rows give a size; the values are once, few, many and, for expanded clones, a class.

size: .; J: TRBJ2-2; V: TRBV14; D: .; CDR3: CASSQPRHNPNNTGELFF; DNA: TGTGCCAGCAGCCAGCCGAGGCACAACCCCAACAACACCGGGGAGCTGTTTTTT
size: .; J: TRBJ2-1; V: TRBV3-1/TRBV3-2; D: .; CDR3: CASSHRAGYNEQFF; DNA: TGTGCCAGCAGCCACCGGGCGGGATACAATGAGCAGTTCTTC
size: .; J: TRBJ2-3; V: TRBV6-5; D: .; CDR3: CASMKGGLSTQYF; DNA: TGTGCCAGCATGAAGGGGGGGCTTAGTACGCAGTATTTT
size: .; J: TRBJ2-1; V: TRBV28; D: TRBD2; CDR3: CASSSGGRQEVRFF; DNA: TGTGCCAGCAGTTCAGGCGGGAGACAAGAAGTTCGGTTCTTC
size: .; J: TRBJ2-7; V: TRBV5-4; D: .; CDR3: CASSLDRAYEQYF; DNA: TGTGCCAGCAGCTTGGACAGGGCCTACGAGCAGTACTTC
size: .; J: TRBJ1-4; V: TRBV19; D: TRBD1; CDR3: CASNPGQAPTNEKLFF; DNA: TGTGCCAGTAATCCGGGACAGGCACCAACTAATGAAAAACTGTTTTTT
size: .; J: TRBJ2-3; V: TRBV10-3; D: TRBD1; CDR3: CAITPGQKRGDTQYF; DNA: TGTGCCATCACCCCGGGACAGAAAAGGGGAGATACGCAGTATTTT
size: .; J: TRBJ2-2; V: TRBV12-1; D: .; CDR3: CASSFYGSGTGELFF; DNA: TGTGCCAGCAGCTTTTACGGGAGTGGCACCGGGGAGCTGTTTTTT
size: .; J: TRBJ2-7; V: TRBV6-6; D: .; CDR3: CASRQSYEQYF; DNA: TGTGCCAGCAGACAGTCCTACGAGCAGTACTTC
size: .; J: TRBJ2-7; V: TRBV5-1; D: TRBD2; CDR3: CASSSLSGGIGEQYF; DNA: TGCGCCAGCAGCTCCCTTTCGGGAGGGATTGGTGAGCAGTACTTC
size: medium-sized; J: TRBJ2-3; V: TRBV7-9; D: .; CDR3: CASSFVATTDTQYF; DNA: TGTGCCAGCAGCTTCGTAGCGACCACAGATACGCAGTATTTT